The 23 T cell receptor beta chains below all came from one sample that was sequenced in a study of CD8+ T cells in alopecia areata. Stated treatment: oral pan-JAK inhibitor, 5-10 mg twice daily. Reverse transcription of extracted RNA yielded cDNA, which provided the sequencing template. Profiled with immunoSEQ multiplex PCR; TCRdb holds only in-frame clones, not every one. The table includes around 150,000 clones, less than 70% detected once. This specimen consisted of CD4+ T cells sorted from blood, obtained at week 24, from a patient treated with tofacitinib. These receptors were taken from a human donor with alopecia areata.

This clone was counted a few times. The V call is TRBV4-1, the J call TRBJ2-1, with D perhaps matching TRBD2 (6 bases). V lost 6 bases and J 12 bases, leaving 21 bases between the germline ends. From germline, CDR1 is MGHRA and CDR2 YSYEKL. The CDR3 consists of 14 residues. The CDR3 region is CASSPSGGQLGQFF. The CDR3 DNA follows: TGCGCCAGCAGTCCCTCCGGAGGGCAGTTGGGGCAGTTCTTC.

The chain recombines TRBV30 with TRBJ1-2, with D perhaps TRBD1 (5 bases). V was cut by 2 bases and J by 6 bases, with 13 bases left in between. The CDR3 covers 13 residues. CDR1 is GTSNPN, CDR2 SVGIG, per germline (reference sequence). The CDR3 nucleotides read TGTGCCTGGAGTAATCGGGGGGTCAATGGCTACACCTTC. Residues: CAWSNRGVNGYTF.

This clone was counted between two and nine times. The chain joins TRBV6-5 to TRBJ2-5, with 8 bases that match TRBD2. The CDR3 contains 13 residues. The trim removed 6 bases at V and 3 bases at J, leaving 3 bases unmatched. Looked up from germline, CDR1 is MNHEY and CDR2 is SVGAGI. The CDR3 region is CASRFSGEETQYF. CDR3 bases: TGTGCCAGCAGATTTAGCGGGGAAGAGACCCAGTACTTC.

The DNA for the CDR3 is TGTGCCTGGAGTGCTTACTTCGGGGTGAACACTGAAGCTTTCTTT. Translated: CAWSAYFGVNTEAFF. V and J are TRBV30 and TRBJ1-1; D unresolved. The CDR3 has 15 residues. Trimming pared 1 base from V and 0 bases from J, leaving 12 bases between. In germline, CDR1 is GTSNPN, CDR2 SVGIG (reference sequence).

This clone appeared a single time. CDR3 sequence: CASSEAQQVVQYF. For the CDR3, the DNA is TGTGCCAGCAGTGAAGCGCAGCAAGTAGTTCAGTACTTC. The chain joins TRBV2 to TRBJ2-4; no clear D. The CDR3 is made up of 13 amino acids. V lost 0 bases and J 11 bases, leaving 11 bases between the germline ends. The germline CDR1 and CDR2 sequences are SNHLY and FYNNEI. Together with reference TRBV2 and TRBJ2-4, the CDR3 gives the full variable domain: EPEVTQTPSHQVTQMGQEVILRCVPISNHLYFYWYRQILGQKVEFLVSFYNNEISEKSEIFDDQFSVERPDGSNFTLKIRSTKLEDSAMYFCASSEAQQVVQYFGAGTRLSVL.

CDR3 protein: CASSSGQEILQNIQYF. The CDR3 DNA is TGCGCCAGCAGCAGCGGACAGGAAATCCTCCAAAACATTCAGTACTTC. V and J are TRBV5-1 and TRBJ2-4; 7 positions match TRBD1. The CDR3 contains 16 residues. The germline V gene has CDR1 SGHRS and CDR2 YFSETQ. V shed 4 bases and J 5 bases; nucleotides not matched to a gene: 12. Complete variable domain (other parts from reference TRBV5-1 and TRBJ2-4): KAGVTQTPRYLIKTRGQQVTLSCSPISGHRSVSWYQQTPGQGLQFLFEYFSETQRNKGNFPGRFSGRQFSNSRSEMNVSTLELGDSALYLCASSSGQEILQNIQYFGAGTRLSVL.

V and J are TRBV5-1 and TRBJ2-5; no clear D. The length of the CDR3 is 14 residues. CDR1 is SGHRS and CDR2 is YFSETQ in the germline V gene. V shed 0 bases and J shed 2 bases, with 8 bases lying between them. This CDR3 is CASSLGPTQETQYF. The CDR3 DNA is TGCGCCAGCAGCTTGGGACCGACGCAAGAGACCCAGTACTTC.

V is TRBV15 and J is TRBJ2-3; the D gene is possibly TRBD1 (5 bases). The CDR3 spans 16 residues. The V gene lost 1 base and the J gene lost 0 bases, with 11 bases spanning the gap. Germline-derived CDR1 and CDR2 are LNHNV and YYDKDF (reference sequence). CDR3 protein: CATSRALGASTDTQYF. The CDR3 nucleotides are TGTGCCACCAGCAGAGCCCTTGGGGCTAGCACAGATACGCAGTATTTT. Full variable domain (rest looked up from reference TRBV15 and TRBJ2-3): DAMVIQNPRYQVTQFGKPVTLSCSQTLNHNVMYWYQQKSSQAPKLLFHYYDKDFNNEADTPDNFQSRRPNTSFCFLDIRSPGLGDTAMYLCATSRALGASTDTQYFGPGTRLTVL.

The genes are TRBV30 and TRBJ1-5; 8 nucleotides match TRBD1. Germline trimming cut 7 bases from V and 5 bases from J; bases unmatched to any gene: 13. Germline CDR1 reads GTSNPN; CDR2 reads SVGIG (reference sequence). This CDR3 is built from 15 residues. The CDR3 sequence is CASPAGGQGDQPQHF. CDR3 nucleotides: TGTGCCTCACCCGCCGGAGGACAGGGAGATCAGCCCCAGCATTTT.

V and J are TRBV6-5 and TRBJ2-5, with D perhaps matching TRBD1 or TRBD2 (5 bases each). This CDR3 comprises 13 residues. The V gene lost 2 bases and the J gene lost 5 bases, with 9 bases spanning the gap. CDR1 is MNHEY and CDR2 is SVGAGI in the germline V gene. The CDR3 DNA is TGTGCCAGCAGTTACCGGGGCGGGGAGACCCAGTACTTC. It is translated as CASSYRGGETQYF.

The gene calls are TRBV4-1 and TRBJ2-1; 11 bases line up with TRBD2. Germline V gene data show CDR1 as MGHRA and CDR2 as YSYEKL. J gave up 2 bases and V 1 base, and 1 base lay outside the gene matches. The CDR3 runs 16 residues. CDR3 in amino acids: CASSQGSGGAYNEQFF. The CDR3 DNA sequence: TGCGCCAGCAGCCAAGGTAGCGGGGGGGCCTACAATGAGCAGTTCTTC.

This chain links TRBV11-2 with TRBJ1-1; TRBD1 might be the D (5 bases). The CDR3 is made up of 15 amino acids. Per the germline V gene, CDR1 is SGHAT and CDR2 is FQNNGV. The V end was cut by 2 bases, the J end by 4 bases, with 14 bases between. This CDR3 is CASSLSLRGSTEAFF. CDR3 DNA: TGTGCCAGCAGCTTATCACTTAGGGGATCCACTGAAGCTTTCTTT.

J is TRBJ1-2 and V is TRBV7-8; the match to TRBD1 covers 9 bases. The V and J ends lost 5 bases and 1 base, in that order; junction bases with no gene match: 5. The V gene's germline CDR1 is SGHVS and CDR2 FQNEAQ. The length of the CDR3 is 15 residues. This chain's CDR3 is CASSTTGGGNYGYTF. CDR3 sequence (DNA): TGTGCCAGCAGCACGACAGGGGGGGGTAACTATGGCTACACCTTC.

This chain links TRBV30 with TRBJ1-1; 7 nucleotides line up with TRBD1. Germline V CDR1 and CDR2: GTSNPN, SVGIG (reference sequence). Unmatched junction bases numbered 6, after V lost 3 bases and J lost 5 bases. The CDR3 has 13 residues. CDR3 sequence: CAWRGTATTEAFF. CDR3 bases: TGTGCCTGGAGAGGGACAGCGACAACTGAAGCTTTCTTT.

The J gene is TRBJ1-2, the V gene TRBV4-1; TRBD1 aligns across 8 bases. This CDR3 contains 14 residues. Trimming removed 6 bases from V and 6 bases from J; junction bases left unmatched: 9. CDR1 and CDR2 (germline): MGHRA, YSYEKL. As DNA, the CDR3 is TGCGCCAGCAGTGTCCGACAGGGGCCCAATGGCTACACCTTC. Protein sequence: CASSVRQGPNGYTF.

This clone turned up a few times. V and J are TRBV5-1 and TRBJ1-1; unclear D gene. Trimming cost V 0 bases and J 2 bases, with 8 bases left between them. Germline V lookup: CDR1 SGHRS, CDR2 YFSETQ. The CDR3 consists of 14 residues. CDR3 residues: CASSLDSINTEAFF. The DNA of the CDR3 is TGCGCCAGCAGCTTGGACAGTATAAACACTGAAGCTTTCTTT.

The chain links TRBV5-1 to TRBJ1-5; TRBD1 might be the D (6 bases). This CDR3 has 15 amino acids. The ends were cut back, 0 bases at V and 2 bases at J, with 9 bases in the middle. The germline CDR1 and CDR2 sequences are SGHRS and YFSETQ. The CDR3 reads CASSLAGAGNQPQHF. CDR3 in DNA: TGCGCCAGCAGCTTGGCAGGGGCAGGCAATCAGCCCCAGCATTTT.

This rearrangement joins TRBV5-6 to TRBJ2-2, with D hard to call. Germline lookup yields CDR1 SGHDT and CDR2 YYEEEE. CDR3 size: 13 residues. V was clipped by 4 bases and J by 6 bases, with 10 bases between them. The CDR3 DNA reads TGTGCCAGCAGCGGTTACTATGCCGGGGAGCTGTTTTTT. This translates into CASSGYYAGELFF.

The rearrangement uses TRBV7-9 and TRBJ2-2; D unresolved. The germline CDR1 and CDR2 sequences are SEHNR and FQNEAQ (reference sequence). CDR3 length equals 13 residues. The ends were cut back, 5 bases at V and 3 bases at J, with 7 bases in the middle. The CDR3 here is CASSLHDTGELFF. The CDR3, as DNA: TGTGCCAGCAGCCTCCACGACACCGGGGAGCTGTTTTTT.

CDR3 protein: CSVTFGEPPLPDTQYF. CDR3 DNA sequence: TGCAGCGTTACCTTTGGAGAACCTCCTCTCCCAGATACGCAGTATTTT. The chain links TRBV29-1 to TRBJ2-3, with D uncertain. CDR3 length: 16 residues. V was trimmed by 5 bases and J by 4 bases, leaving 22 bases between them. The germline CDR1 and CDR2 sequences are SQVTM and ANQGSEA.

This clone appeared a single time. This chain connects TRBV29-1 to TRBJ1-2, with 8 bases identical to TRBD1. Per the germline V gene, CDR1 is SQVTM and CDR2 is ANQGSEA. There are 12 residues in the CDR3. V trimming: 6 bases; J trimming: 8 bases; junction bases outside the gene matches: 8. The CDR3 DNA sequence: TGCAGCGTGGAGGACAGGGAAGGGGGCTACACCTTC. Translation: CSVEDREGGYTF. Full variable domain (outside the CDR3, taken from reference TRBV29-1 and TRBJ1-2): SAVISQKPSRDICQRGTSLTIQCQVDSQVTMMFWYRQQPGQSLTLIATANQGSEATYESGFVIDKFPISRPNLTFSTLTVSNMSPEDSSIYLCSVEDREGGYTFGSGTRLTVV.

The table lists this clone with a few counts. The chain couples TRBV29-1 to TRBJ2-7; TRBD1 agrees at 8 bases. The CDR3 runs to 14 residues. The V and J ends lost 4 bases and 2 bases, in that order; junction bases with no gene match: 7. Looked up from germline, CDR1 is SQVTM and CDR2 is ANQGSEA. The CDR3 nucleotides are TGCAGCGTTGCCCGGACAGGGTTAGCCTACGAGCAGTACTTC. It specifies CSVARTGLAYEQYF.

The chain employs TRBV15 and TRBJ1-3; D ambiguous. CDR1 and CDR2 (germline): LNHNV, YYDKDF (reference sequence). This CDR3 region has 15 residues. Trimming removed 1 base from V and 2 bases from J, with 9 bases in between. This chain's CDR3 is CATSRVASTGNTIYF. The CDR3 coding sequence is TGTGCCACCAGCAGAGTGGCATCGACTGGAAACACCATATATTTT.